This TCR beta chain is drawn from a study of shared clonotypes between healthy human individuals. Libraries were prepared by immunoSEQ multiplex PCR; TCRdb keeps only in-frame clonotypes and omits some of them. The sample has over 2 million clones, approximately 90% seen once. To note about this clone: What it recognizes is unknown. Other nucleotide sequences from this sample produce the same CDR3.

Study-wide points: The naive CD4 repertoires of several donors were compared, and around 5.1% of clonotypes were shared.

The CDR3 extends over 12 amino acids. The V and J ends lost 3 bases and 8 bases, in that order; junction bases with no gene match: 3. CDR1 LNHDA and CDR2 SQIVND come from the germline V gene (reference sequence). The sequence was collected from a man aged 18 to 35 in good health. Some clones in this sample may be carry-over from other donors' samples. The genes are TRBV19 and TRBJ1-2; 7 positions match TRBD1. Sequences were obtained from naive CD4+ T cells from PBMCs. Subset described: CD45RA+ positively selected. The CDR3 region is CASSIRGGGYTF. The CDR3 DNA reads as TGTGCCAGTAGTATCAGAGGGGGCGGCTACACCTTC.